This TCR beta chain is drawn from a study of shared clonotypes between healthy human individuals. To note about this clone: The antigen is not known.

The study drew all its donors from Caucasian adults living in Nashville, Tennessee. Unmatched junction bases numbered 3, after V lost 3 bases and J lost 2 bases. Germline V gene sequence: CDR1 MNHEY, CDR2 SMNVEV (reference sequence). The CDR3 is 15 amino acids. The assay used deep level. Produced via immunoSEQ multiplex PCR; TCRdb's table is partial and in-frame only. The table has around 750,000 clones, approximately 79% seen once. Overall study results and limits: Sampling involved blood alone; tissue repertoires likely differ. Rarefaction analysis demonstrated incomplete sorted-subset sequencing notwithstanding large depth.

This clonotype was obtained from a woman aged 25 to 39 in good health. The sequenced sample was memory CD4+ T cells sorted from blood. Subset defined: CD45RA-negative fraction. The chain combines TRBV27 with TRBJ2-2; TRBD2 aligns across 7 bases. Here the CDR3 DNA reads TGTGCCAGCAGTTTTTGGACTAGTAACACCGGGGAGCTGTTTTTT. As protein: CASSFWTSNTGELFF.